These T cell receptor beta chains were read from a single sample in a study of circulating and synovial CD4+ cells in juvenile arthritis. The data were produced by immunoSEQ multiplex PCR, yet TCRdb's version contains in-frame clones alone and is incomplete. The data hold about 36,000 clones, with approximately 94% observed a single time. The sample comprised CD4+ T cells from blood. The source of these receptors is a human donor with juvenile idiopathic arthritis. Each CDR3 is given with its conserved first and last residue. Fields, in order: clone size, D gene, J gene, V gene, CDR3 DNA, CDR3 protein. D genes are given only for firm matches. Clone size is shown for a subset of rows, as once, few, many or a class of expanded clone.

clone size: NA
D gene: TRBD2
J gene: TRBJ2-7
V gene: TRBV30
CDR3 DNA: TGTGCCTGCCTGTTAGCGGGGGGTAACGAGCAGTACTTC
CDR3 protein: CACLLAGGNEQYF

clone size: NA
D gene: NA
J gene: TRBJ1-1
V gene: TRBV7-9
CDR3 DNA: TGTGCCAGCAGCGAGGGGAACACTGAAGCTTTCTTT
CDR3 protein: CASSEGNTEAFF

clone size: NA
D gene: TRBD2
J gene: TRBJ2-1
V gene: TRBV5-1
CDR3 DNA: TGCGCCAGCAGTTTGACTAGCGGGGGGGCATATGAGCAGTTCTTC
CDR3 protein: CASSLTSGGAYEQFF

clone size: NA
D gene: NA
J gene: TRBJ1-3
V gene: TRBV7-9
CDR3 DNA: TGTGCCAGCAGCCCCTCTGGGAGCTCTGGAAACACCATATATTTT
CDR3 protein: CASSPSGSSGNTIYF

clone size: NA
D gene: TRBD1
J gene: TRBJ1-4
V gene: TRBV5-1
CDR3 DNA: TGCGCCAGCAGCGCGGGACAGACTAATGAAAAACTGTTTTTT
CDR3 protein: CASSAGQTNEKLFF

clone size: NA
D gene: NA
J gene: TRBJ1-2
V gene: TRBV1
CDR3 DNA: TGCACCAGCAGCCCACTACCACCGGAGGCTGGCTACACCTTC
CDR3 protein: CTSSPLPPEAGYTF

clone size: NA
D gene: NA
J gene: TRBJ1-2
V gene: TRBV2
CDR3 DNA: TGTGCCAGCAGTGAGAAGACAGGAGACTATGGCTACACCTTC
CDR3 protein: CASSEKTGDYGYTF

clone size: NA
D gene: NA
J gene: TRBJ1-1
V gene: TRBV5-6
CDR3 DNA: TGTGCCAGCAGCTTGGGCCCAGGAAAAGAAGCTTTCTTT
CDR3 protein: CASSLGPGKEAFF

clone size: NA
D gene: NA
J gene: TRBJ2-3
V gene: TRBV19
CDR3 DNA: TGTGCCAGTAGTGGGGCAGACATCCCGGATACGCAGTATTTT
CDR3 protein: CASSGADIPDTQYF

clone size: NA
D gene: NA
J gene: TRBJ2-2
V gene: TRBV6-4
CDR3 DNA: TGTGCCAGCAGGGGGCGATTTTCGGGGGAGCTGTTTTTT
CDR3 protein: CASRGRFSGELFF

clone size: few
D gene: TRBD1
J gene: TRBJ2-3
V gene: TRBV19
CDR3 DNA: TGTGCCAGTAGTGCGACAGGGGAGTGGGATACGCAGTATTTT
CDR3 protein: CASSATGEWDTQYF

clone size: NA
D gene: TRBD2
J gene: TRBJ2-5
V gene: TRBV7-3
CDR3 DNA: TGTGCCAGCAGCTCGAAGGGGGGCCTAGCGGGGGCACAAGAGACCCAGTACTTC
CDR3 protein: CASSSKGGLAGAQETQYF

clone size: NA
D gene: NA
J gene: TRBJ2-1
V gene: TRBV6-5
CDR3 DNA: TGTGCCAGCAGTCTCGGGGGGAAGGGGGGCAATGAGCAGTTCTTC
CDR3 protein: CASSLGGKGGNEQFF

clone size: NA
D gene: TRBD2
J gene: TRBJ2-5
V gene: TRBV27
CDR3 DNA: TGTGCCAGCAGTTTAAGCGGGGGGTCTTCGGAGACCCAGTACTTC
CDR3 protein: CASSLSGGSSETQYF

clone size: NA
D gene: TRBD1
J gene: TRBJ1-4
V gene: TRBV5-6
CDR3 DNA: TGTGCCAGCAGCTGGGCAGGGGGAGGAGAAAAACTGTTTTTT
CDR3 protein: CASSWAGGGEKLFF

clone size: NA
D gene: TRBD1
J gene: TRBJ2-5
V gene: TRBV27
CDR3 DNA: TGTGCCAGCAGTTTATACAGGGGGACAGGGGAAGAGACCCAGTACTTC
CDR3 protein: CASSLYRGTGEETQYF

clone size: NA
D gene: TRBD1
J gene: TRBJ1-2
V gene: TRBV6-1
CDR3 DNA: TGTGCCAGCAGTCGCGGACAGGGCGAGGGCTACACCTTC
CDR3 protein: CASSRGQGEGYTF

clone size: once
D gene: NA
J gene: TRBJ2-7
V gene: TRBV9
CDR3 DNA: TGTGCCAGCTCCGGCACCTCCAGGGAGCAGTACTTC
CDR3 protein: CASSGTSREQYF

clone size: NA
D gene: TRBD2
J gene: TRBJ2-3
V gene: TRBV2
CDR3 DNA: TGTGCCAGCAGGTCGGCTAGCGGGACAGATACGCAGTATTTT
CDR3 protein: CASRSASGTDTQYF

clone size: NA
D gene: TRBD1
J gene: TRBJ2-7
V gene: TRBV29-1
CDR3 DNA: TGCAGCGTCAAGGGACAGGGAGACGAGCAGTACTTC
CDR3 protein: CSVKGQGDEQYF

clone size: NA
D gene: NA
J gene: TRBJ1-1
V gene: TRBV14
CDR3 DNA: TGTGCCAGCAGCCAAGTACAGGTATCTGGGGCTTTCTTT
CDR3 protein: CASSQVQVSGAFF

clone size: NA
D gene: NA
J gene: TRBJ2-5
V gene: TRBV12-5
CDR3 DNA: TGTGCTAGTGGTTTGGCAATAGGACAGAGAGAGACCCAGTACTTC
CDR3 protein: CASGLAIGQRETQYF

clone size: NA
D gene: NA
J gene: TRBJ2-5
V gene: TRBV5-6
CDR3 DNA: TGTGCCAGCAGCTTGAACCTAGGCCAAGAGACCCAGTACTTC
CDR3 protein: CASSLNLGQETQYF

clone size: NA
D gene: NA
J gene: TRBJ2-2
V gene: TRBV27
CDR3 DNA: TGTGCCAGCAGTTTTGGGGGGGCCCCCGGGGAGCTGTTTTTT
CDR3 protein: CASSFGGAPGELFF

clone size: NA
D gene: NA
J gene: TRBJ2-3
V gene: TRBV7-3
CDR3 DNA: TGTGCCAGCAGCCGGGGTTTTGGGACAGATACGCAGTATTTT
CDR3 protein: CASSRGFGTDTQYF

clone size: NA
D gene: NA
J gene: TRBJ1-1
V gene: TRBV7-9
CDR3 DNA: TGTGCCAGCGGCCCTTTCGGGGGGTTCGCTGAAGCTTTCTTT
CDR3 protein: CASGPFGGFAEAFF

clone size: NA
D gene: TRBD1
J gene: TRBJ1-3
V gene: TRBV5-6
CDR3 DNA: TGTGCCAGCAGCTTGGGGGGACAGACGAGAAACACCATATATTTT
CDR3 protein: CASSLGGQTRNTIYF

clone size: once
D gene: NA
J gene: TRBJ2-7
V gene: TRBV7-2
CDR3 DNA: TGTGCCAGCAGCTTAGTGGGCAGACAAGCCTACGAGCAGTACTTC
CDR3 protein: CASSLVGRQAYEQYF

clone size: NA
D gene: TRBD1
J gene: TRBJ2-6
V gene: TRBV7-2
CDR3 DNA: TGTGCCAGCAGCTTAGCGACAGGGTATTATGCTGGGGCCAACGTCCTGACTTTC
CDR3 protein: CASSLATGYYAGANVLTF

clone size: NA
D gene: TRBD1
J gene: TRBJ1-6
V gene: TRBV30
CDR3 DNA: TGTGCCTGGAACTCCCCGGGACAGACACCTGGGGCCCTCCACTTT
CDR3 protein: CAWNSPGQTPGALHF

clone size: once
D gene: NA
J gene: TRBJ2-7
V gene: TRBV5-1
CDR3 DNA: TGCGCCAGCAGCTTGATGCCAGGGGCCTACGAGCAGTACTTC
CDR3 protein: CASSLMPGAYEQYF

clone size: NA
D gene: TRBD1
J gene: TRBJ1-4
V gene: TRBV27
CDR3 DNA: TGTGCCAGCAACCCGACAGGGACCGATAATGAAAAACTGTTTTTT
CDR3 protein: CASNPTGTDNEKLFF

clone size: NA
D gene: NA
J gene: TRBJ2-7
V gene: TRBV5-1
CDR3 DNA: TGCGCCAGCAGCTTGGGGAGGGGGCTTCCGTACGAGCAGTACTTC
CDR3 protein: CASSLGRGLPYEQYF

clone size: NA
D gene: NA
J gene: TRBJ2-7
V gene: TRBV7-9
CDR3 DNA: TGTGCCAGCAGCTCTCCCTACGAGCAGTACTTC
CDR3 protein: CASSSPYEQYF

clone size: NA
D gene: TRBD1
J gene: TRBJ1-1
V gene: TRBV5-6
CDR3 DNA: TGTGCCAGCAGCGGGGGGACAGCTATAGAGAGGGCTTTCTTT
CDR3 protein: CASSGGTAIERAFF

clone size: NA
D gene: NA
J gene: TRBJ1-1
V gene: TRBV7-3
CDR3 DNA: TGTGCCAGCAGCCCTTCGGGAGATTCGAACACTGAAGCTTTCTTT
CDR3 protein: CASSPSGDSNTEAFF

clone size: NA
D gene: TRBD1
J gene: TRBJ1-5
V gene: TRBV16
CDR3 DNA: TGTGCCAGCAGCCGGGGGACAGCACTCAATCAGCCCCAGCATTTT
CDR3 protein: CASSRGTALNQPQHF

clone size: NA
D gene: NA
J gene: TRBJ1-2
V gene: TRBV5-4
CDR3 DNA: TGTGCCAGCAGCTTAACAGACTATGGCTACACCTTC
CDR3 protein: CASSLTDYGYTF

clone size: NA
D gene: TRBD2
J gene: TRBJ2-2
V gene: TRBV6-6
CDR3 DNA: TGTGCCAGCAGTATTCTAGCGGGGATGAGCACCGGGGAGCTGTTTTTT
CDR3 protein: CASSILAGMSTGELFF

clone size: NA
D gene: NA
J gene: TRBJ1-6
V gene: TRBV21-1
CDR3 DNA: TGTGCCAGCACCATACGGCCGGACAGGGCAAGGAATTCCCCCCTCCACTTT
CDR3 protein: CASTIRPDRARNSPLHF

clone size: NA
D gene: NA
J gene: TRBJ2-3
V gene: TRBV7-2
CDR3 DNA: TGTGCCAGCAGCTTAGTCGGAGGCGGCACAGATACGCAGTATTTT
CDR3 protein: CASSLVGGGTDTQYF

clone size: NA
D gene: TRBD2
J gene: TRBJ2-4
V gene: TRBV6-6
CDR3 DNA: TGTGCCAGCAGTCGACTAGCGGAACAGTCAAACATTCAGTACTTC
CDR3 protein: CASSRLAEQSNIQYF

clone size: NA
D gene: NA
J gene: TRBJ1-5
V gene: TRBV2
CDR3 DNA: TGTGCCAGCAGGGGTCGACAGCACAATCAGCCCCAGCATTTT
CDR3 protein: CASRGRQHNQPQHF

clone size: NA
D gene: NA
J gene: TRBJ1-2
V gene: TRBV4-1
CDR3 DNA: TGCGCCAGCAGCCCCCGCAGGGGCGACCCCTCTAACTATGGCTACACCTTC
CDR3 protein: CASSPRRGDPSNYGYTF

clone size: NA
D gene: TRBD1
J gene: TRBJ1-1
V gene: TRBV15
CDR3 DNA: TGTGCCGCCAGCAGAGGAGGGGGCGCAGGCACTGAAGCTTTCTTT
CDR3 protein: CAASRGGGAGTEAFF

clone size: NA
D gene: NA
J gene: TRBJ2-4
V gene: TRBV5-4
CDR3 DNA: TGTGCCAGCAGCTTGGGGGGAGATATAGCCAAAAACATTCAGTACTTC
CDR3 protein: CASSLGGDIAKNIQYF

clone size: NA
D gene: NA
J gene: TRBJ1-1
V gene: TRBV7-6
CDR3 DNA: TGTGCCAGCAGCTACAGACAGGCGAACACTGAAGCTTTCTTT
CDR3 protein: CASSYRQANTEAFF

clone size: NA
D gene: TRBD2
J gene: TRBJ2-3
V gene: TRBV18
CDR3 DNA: TGTGCCAGCTCACCAGGGCTAGCGGGGGCCAGCACAGATACGCAGTATTTT
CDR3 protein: CASSPGLAGASTDTQYF

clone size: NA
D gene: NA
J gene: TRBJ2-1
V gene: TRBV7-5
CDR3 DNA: TGTGCCAGAATTCGAGTTACACCGGACTGGACAGGCGACAATGAGCAGTTCTTC
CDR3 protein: CARIRVTPDWTGDNEQFF

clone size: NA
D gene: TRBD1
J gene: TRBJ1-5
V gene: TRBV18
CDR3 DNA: TGTGCCAGCTCACCGCGGACAGGGACAACTCAGCCCCAGCATTTT
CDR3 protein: CASSPRTGTTQPQHF

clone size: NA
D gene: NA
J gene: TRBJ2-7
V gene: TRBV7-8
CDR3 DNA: TGTGCCAGCAGCTTGACGGAGGGAAGAGGATACGAGCAGTACTTC
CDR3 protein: CASSLTEGRGYEQYF

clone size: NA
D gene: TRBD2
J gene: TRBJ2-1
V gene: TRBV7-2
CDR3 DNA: TGTGCCAGCAGCCTCACTAGCGGGGGCCCCTACAATGAGCAGTTCTTC
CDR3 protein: CASSLTSGGPYNEQFF

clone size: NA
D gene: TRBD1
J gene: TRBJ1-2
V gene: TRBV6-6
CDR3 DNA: TGTGCCAGCAGTTACGGGGACAGGGCGGATGGCTACACCTTC
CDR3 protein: CASSYGDRADGYTF

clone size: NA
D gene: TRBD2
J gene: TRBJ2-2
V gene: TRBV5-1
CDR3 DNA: TGCGCCAGCAGCCCGACCGGGGTAGCGGGGGTTCTCTTGATCACCGGGGAGCTGTTTTTT
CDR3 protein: CASSPTGVAGVLLITGELFF

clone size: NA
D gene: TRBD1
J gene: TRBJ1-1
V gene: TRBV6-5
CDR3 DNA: TGTGCCAGCAGTGACCCAGGGGGGAATACTGAAGCTTTCTTT
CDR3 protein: CASSDPGGNTEAFF

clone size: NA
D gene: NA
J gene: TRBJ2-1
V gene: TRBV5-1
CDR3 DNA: TGCGCCAGCAGTCTTGCAGGAACTAGGGAGCAGTTCTTC
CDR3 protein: CASSLAGTREQFF

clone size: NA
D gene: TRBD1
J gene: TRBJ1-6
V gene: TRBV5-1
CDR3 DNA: TGCGCCAGCAGCCTCCTCGACAGGGATAATTCACCCCTCCACTTT
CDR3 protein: CASSLLDRDNSPLHF